This T cell receptor (beta chain) is drawn from a study of shared clonotypes between healthy human individuals. Terminally differentiated effector memory CD45RA+ cells were excluded from the naive CD8 cells, which were CD45RO-negative and positively selected for CCR7. Libraries were prepared by immunoSEQ multiplex PCR; TCRdb keeps only in-frame clonotypes and omits some of them. The profile shows around 1.9 million clones, under 95% of them singletons. V lost 3 bases and J lost 0, with 15 bases in between. Germline V gene lookup returns CDR1 SNHLY and CDR2 FYNNEI. This CDR3 comprises 16 residues. Study-wide results and caveats: Tissues were not sampled, only blood, and their repertoires likely differ.

Concerning this clone itself: Its target is unknown.

The chain uses TRBV2 and TRBJ2-7, with TRBD2 as a possible D gene (6 bases). Sequencing input: naive CD8+ T cells from PBMCs. The TCR was taken from a man between 18 and 29 years old in good health. Some clones in this sample may be carry-over from other donors' samples. CDR3 coding DNA: TGTGCCAGCAGTGATTCGGGGGAGCTGATCTCCTACGAGCAGTACTTC. Protein product: CASSDSGELISYEQYF.